This TCR beta chain comes out of a study of OX40 agonist ivuxolimab in advanced cancers. At the level of the study: Among those treated, three patients had partial responses, one with hepatocellular carcinoma and two with cutaneous melanoma.

A few counts support this clone. No antigen is known for it. Findings and limits, study-wide: Among expanded peripheral T cells, antigen specificity went undetermined.

Assay: immunoSEQ multiplex PCR; the TCRdb copy retains only in-frame clones and omits some. The repertoire includes 40,000 to 50,000 clones, 82% of them detected once, and about 1.7% sits in the top ten. CDR1 SEHNR and CDR2 FQNEAQ come from the germline V gene (reference sequence). Deletions cut 7 bases from V and 4 bases from J, with 16 bases between. This CDR3 spans 15 amino acids. Systemic immunosuppression or autoimmune disease history was grounds to exclude patients. This chain uses TRBV7-9 with TRBJ2-2, with D possibly TRBD2 on 6 matching bases. The receptor's source is an adult with an advanced solid tumor such as melanoma, head and neck, liver or kidney cancer. The specimen was CD4+ or CD8+ T cells sorted from blood, collected in a trial of the OX40 agonist ivuxolimab. CDR3 amino acids: CASTLGGPGTGELFF. CDR3 bases: TGTGCCAGCACCCTGGGGGGTCCTGGCACCGGGGAGCTGTTTTTT.